The 29 T cell receptor beta chains listed next were all sequenced from one sample in a study of blood T cell repertoires in COVID-19. Sequenced by immunoSEQ multiplex PCR; TCRdb stores in-frame clones only, minus some. Of about 150,000 clones in the sample, approximately 77% were seen once. Sequencing was performed on peripheral blood. These TCRs come from a woman over 75 with active or convalescent COVID-19.

J is TRBJ2-1 and V is TRBV6-5; 8 bases align to TRBD1. This CDR3 is 15 amino acids long. Germline lookup yields CDR1 MNHEY and CDR2 SVGAGI. The J segment lost 2 bases and the V segment lost 6 bases, leaving 6 bases of the junction unmatched. CDR3 loop: CASRSTGVPYNEQFF. The CDR3 bases are TGTGCCAGCAGGTCGACAGGGGTTCCCTACAATGAGCAGTTCTTC.

V usage is TRBV7-2 and J usage is TRBJ1-4; D not resolved. V dropped 7 bases and J dropped 4 bases, with 13 bases sitting between them. The CDR3 consists of 14 residues. Germline lookup yields CDR1 SGHTA and CDR2 FQGNSA. The CDR3 DNA reads as TGTGCCAGCACCCTGGGCCTTCATAATGAAAAACTGTTTTTT. Its protein is CASTLGLHNEKLFF.

This clone was observed once. The CDR3 DNA reads as TGCGCCAGCAGCTTGGCCGGAGGGGAAGAGACCCAGTACTTC. Encoded protein: CASSLAGGEETQYF. The gene calls are TRBV5-1 and TRBJ2-5; D is perhaps TRBD2 (6 bases). V lost 0 bases to trimming and J lost 3 bases, with 9 bases between them. CDR3 length: 14 amino acids. CDR1 SGHRS and CDR2 YFSETQ come from the germline V gene.

This clone has just a few counts. The chain couples TRBV28 to TRBJ1-5, with D hard to call. The germline V gene encodes CDR1 MDHEN and CDR2 SYDVKM. CDR3 length: 12 amino acids. The ends were cut back, 7 bases at V and 4 bases at J, with 8 bases in the middle. CDR3 protein: CASTTVNQPQHF. CDR3 nucleotide sequence: TGTGCCAGCACCACGGTTAATCAGCCCCAGCATTTT.

This clone was picked up a small number of times. The chain combines TRBV6-1 with TRBJ1-5; D might be TRBD1 (6 bases). With 4 bases removed from V and 5 bases from J, the gap between germline ends came to 18 bases. The CDR3 is 16 amino acids. The germline V gene has CDR1 MNHNS and CDR2 SASEGT. In DNA form, the CDR3 reads TGTGCCAGCAGTGTCCGGGACCCGGGGGGCGATCAGCCCCAGCATTTT. Protein sequence: CASSVRDPGGDQPQHF.

The genes are TRBV5-1 and TRBJ2-7, with 8 bases matching TRBD1. The CDR3 consists of 14 residues. In germline, CDR1 is SGHRS, CDR2 YFSETQ. V shed 0 bases and J 7 bases; nucleotides not matched to a gene: 6. The CDR3 here is CASSLDGRGLEQYF. The CDR3 DNA is TGCGCCAGCAGCTTGGACGGCAGGGGGCTTGAGCAGTACTTC.

The rearrangement joins TRBV5-1 to TRBJ1-2; TRBD1 matches at 12 bases. This CDR3 has 16 residues. The ends lost 0 bases at V and 4 bases at J; junction bases unmatched: 4. CDR1 is SGHRS, CDR2 YFSETQ, per germline. CDR3 DNA sequence: TGCGCCAGCAGCTTGGCGGGACAGGGGGCAGGCTATGGCTACACCTTC. Translated, it gives CASSLAGQGAGYGYTF.

The chain employs TRBV5-1 and TRBJ1-5; D is possibly TRBD1 (6 bases). The CDR3 contains 14 residues. Looked up from germline, CDR1 is SGHRS and CDR2 is YFSETQ. Trimming removed 4 bases at V and 2 bases at J, with 10 bases between. CDR3 nucleotide sequence: TGCGCCAGCAGCGCACAGGGCGGCAATCAGCCCCAGCATTTT. It encodes CASSAQGGNQPQHF.

The chain combines TRBV18 with TRBJ1-2, with 11 positions matching TRBD1. The CDR3 length is 15 residues. With 0 bases clipped from V and 8 bases from J, the junction kept 5 bases outside the gene matches. Germline V gene lookup returns CDR1 KGHSH and CDR2 LQKENI. The CDR3: CASSPPDRGRQGYTF. The CDR3 nucleotides are TGTGCCAGCTCACCACCGGACAGGGGGCGTCAGGGCTACACCTTC.

The rearrangement uses TRBV15 and TRBJ2-7, with 7 bases that match TRBD2. Trimming at V came to 2 bases and at J to 2 bases, leaving 3 bases not matched to a gene. Germline CDR1 reads LNHNV; CDR2 reads YYDKDF (reference sequence). The CDR3 length is 14 residues. CDR3 bases: TGTGCCACCAGCAGACAAGCGGGGACCTACGAGCAGTACTTC. Residues: CATSRQAGTYEQYF. Complete variable domain (other parts from reference TRBV15 and TRBJ2-7): DAMVIQNPRYQVTQFGKPVTLSCSQTLNHNVMYWYQQKSSQAPKLLFHYYDKDFNNEADTPDNFQSRRPNTSFCFLDIRSPGLGDTAMYLCATSRQAGTYEQYFGPGTRLTVT.

This clone was counted between two and nine times. V is TRBV18 and J is TRBJ2-7; no firm D call. With 1 base removed from V and 0 bases from J, the gap between germline ends came to 4 bases. Germline V gene data show CDR1 as KGHSH and CDR2 as LQKENI. The CDR3 contains 13 residues. This CDR3 reads CASSPRSSYEQYF. CDR3 coding DNA: TGTGCCAGCTCACCACGCAGCTCCTACGAGCAGTACTTC.

This sequence joins TRBV4-1 and TRBJ1-2; D is undetermined. The CDR3 contains 15 residues. Germline V gives CDR1 MGHRA, CDR2 YSYEKL. V shed 0 bases and J shed 0 bases, with 8 bases lying between them. The CDR3 DNA reads TGCGCCAGCAGCCAAGAAATCGGAGCTAACTATGGCTACACCTTC. It specifies CASSQEIGANYGYTF.

V is TRBV5-1 and J is TRBJ2-5; 16 positions agree with TRBD2. The V segment lost 7 bases and the J segment 4 bases; nucleotides outside the gene matches: 10. From germline, CDR1 is SGHRS and CDR2 YFSETQ. The CDR3 sequence is 17 residues long. The DNA of the CDR3 is TGCGCCAGCGCTTCCGGGACTAGCGGGAGGGGACGAGAGACCCAGTACTTC. As protein: CASASGTSGRGRETQYF.

This clone was detected once. The chain couples TRBV6-5 to TRBJ2-3; D is uncertain. Trimming removed 7 bases at V and 6 bases at J, with 14 bases between. Germline V gene data show CDR1 as MNHEY and CDR2 as SVGAGI. The CDR3 has 13 amino acids. The CDR3 region is CASKKPAIDTQYF. CDR3 in DNA: TGTGCCAGCAAGAAACCCGCGATCGATACGCAGTATTTT.

The DNA of the CDR3 is TGTGCCAGCAGCTTAGGACAGGGGCGAGCGGGGACCCAGTACTTC. As protein: CASSLGQGRAGTQYF. The chain uses TRBV7-9 and TRBJ2-5, with 8 positions matching TRBD1. This CDR3 spans 15 amino acids. Germline V gene lookup returns CDR1 SEHNR and CDR2 FQNEAQ (reference sequence). Trimming at V came to 1 base and at J to 7 bases, leaving 8 bases not matched to a gene.

On this clone itself: The sample holds other DNA sequences that translate to the same CDR3. V is TRBV14 and J is TRBJ2-2; D is unresolved. V was cut by 1 base and J by 6 bases, with 6 bases left in between. The germline gives CDR1 SGHDN, CDR2 FVKESK. This CDR3 has 13 residues. The CDR3, as DNA: TGTGCCAGCAGCCAAGTCCGAGCCGGGGAGCTGTTTTTT. It specifies CASSQVRAGELFF.

This chain links TRBV18 with TRBJ1-4; TRBD1 matches 8 bases. The V gene's germline CDR1 is KGHSH and CDR2 LQKENI. The junction had 5 bases not matched to a gene; V was cut back by 6 bases and J by 2 bases. This CDR3 comprises 15 residues. The CDR3 DNA follows: TGTGCCAGCTCGACAGGGGATGAGACTAATGAAAAACTGTTTTTT. This encodes CASSTGDETNEKLFF.

V gene TRBV4-1 combines with J gene TRBJ2-7; 10 bases fit TRBD2. The CDR3 has 16 residues. CDR1 MGHRA and CDR2 YSYEKL come from the germline V gene. The trim removed 1 base at V and 2 bases at J, leaving 5 bases unmatched. The CDR3: CASSQGGLAGAYEQYF. For the CDR3, the DNA is TGCGCCAGCAGCCAAGGGGGGCTAGCGGGGGCCTACGAGCAGTACTTC.

The rearrangement joins TRBV10-3 to TRBJ2-7; TRBD2 matches at 8 bases. The CDR3 is made up of 14 amino acids. V was pared by 0 bases and J by 5 bases, with 3 bases of the junction left unmatched. Germline V gene data show CDR1 as ENHRY and CDR2 as SYGVKD. The CDR3 sequence is CAISESSGRDEQYF. CDR3 sequence (DNA): TGTGCCATCAGTGAGTCATCCGGGAGGGACGAGCAGTACTTC.

This clone was seen only once. The V and J genes are TRBV7-9 and TRBJ2-5; TRBD1 might be the D (6 bases). The CDR3 has 17 residues. Trimming removed 1 base from V and 1 base from J, with 16 bases in between. Germline assignment: CDR1 SEHNR and CDR2 FQNEAQ (reference sequence). The CDR3 DNA reads TGTGCCAGCAGCTTAGTGGTCTTGAGGGACATCCAAGAGACCCAGTACTTC. This gives the protein CASSLVVLRDIQETQYF.

The chain uses TRBV5-1 and TRBJ2-7; 8 bases line up with TRBD2. Trimming took 2 bases from V and 1 from J; bases not matched to a gene: 2. CDR3 length: 14 amino acids. CDR1 and CDR2 (germline): SGHRS, YFSETQ. The CDR3 coding sequence is TGCGCCAGCAGCTTTAGCGGGGTATCCTACGAGCAGTACTTC. Its translation is CASSFSGVSYEQYF.

The V and J genes are TRBV10-3 and TRBJ2-2; a possible D gene is TRBD2 (6 bases). The germline V gene encodes CDR1 ENHRY and CDR2 SYGVKD. Trimming removed 1 base from V and 8 bases from J, with 11 bases in between. This CDR3 comprises 14 residues. The DNA of the CDR3 is TGTGCCATCAGTGAGTACAAGGGAGGAGGGGAGCTGTTTTTT. It yields the protein CAISEYKGGGELFF.

The chain links TRBV5-1 to TRBJ2-3; tentative D call: TRBD2 (5 bases). This CDR3 region has 15 residues. Deletions cut 0 bases from V and 1 base from J, with 9 bases between. Per the germline V gene, CDR1 is SGHRS and CDR2 is YFSETQ. The CDR3 region has the DNA TGCGCCAGCAGCTTGGAGGGAGTCGGCACAGATACGCAGTATTTT. Translation: CASSLEGVGTDTQYF.

This clone was detected ten times or more. The chain couples TRBV7-8 to TRBJ2-1, with 10 nucleotides matching TRBD2. Looked up from germline, CDR1 is SGHVS and CDR2 is FQNEAQ. Trimming took 0 bases from V and 4 from J; bases not matched to a gene: 3. The CDR3 covers 16 residues. The CDR3 DNA reads TGTGCCAGCAGCTTAGCGGAAGCGGGGGGGTACAATGAGCAGTTCTTC. This encodes CASSLAEAGGYNEQFF.

The genes are TRBV6-5 and TRBJ1-6, with a possible D match to TRBD1 (5 bases). Trimming stripped 6 bases from V and 3 bases from J, with 12 bases between. Per the germline V gene, CDR1 is MNHEY and CDR2 is SVGAGI. The CDR3 runs 15 residues. CDR3 sequence reads: CASSKGASYNSPLHF. CDR3 in DNA: TGTGCCAGCAGCAAAGGGGCTAGCTATAATTCACCCCTCCACTTT.

The chain has TRBV6-2 or TRBV6-3 and TRBJ2-7; TRBD1 might be the D (6 bases). V lost 0 bases to trimming and J lost 2 bases, with 14 bases between them. Looked up from germline, CDR1 is MNHEY and CDR2 is SVGEGT. CDR3 length: 16 residues. The CDR3 sequence is CASSYSTGATPYEQYF. CDR3 bases: TGTGCCAGCAGTTACTCGACAGGAGCCACTCCCTACGAGCAGTACTTC.

This clone came up a few times. The rearrangement joins TRBV30 to TRBJ1-1; a possible D gene is TRBD1 (5 bases). V gave up 4 bases and J gave up 2 bases, with 11 bases separating them. Germline V CDR1 and CDR2: GTSNPN, SVGIG (reference sequence). This CDR3 region has 13 residues. CDR3 nucleotides: TGTGCCTGGAATCCCGGGGGAAACACTGAAGCTTTCTTT. It specifies CAWNPGGNTEAFF.

The sample holds a few counts of this clone. The chain recombines TRBV12-3 or TRBV12-4 with TRBJ2-7; weak D call: TRBD1 (6 bases). The length of the CDR3 is 12 residues. Trimming cost V 8 bases and J 5 bases, with 13 bases left between them. As DNA, the CDR3 is TGTGCCAGCCAGGGGAACGTGAACGAGCAGTACTTC. Protein sequence: CASQGNVNEQYF.

V usage is TRBV9 and J usage is TRBJ2-1; 7 bases align to TRBD2. V lost 0 bases, J lost 14 bases, and 8 bases stayed unmatched. Germline assignment: CDR1 SGDLS and CDR2 YYNGEE. CDR3 length: 13 amino acids. This CDR3 is CASSVAQAGREFF. The CDR3 nucleotides read TGTGCCAGCAGCGTAGCCCAGGCAGGGAGGGAGTTCTTC.